These 19 T cell receptor beta chains were sequenced from one sample in a study of response to subunit inactivated influenza vaccine (dated by TCRdb to the late 2010s). The receptor library was made with RT-PCR. Sequencer: Illumina HiSeq 2500. Starting from the raw public reads, TCRdb applied fastp trimming at Q25, assembled clones with MiXCR and retained in-frame beta chains. Rows merge per CDR3 protein into single entries with the most common DNA and genes. The sample table lists about 800,000 distinct CDR3 sequences, about 20% of them with a count of one. The top ten clonotypes cover 10% of the sample. The sample consisted of PBMCs from blood, taken around 5 days after vaccination. These receptors all come from a man aged 50 or older who received an inactivated influenza vaccine. Donor details come from another sample of the same person, matched by shared clones.

This clonotype has just a few counts. The chain combines TRBV10-3 with TRBJ2-7; TRBD2 matches 8 bases. CDR1 ENHRY and CDR2 SYGVKD come from the germline V gene. The trim removed 10 bases at V and 6 bases at J, leaving 5 bases unmatched. There are 11 residues in the CDR3. The CDR3 loop is CASTGTSEQYF. CDR3 in DNA: TGTGCCAGCACCGGGACTAGCGAGCAGTACTTC.

The chain joins TRBV7-9 to TRBJ1-1; D gene ambiguous. Trimming cost V 2 bases and J 8 bases, with 6 bases left between them. The CDR3 is 11 amino acids. Germline V gene lookup returns CDR1 SEHNR and CDR2 FQNEAQ (reference sequence). The CDR3 DNA is TGTGCCAGCAGCTTATTCTCCGAAGCTTTCTTT. Its protein is CASSLFSEAFF.

At least ten counts were recorded for this clonotype. This chain joins TRBV19 and TRBJ2-1; 7 positions agree with TRBD1. Trimming removed 6 bases from V and 5 bases from J; junction bases left unmatched: 7. The CDR3 runs 14 residues. From germline, CDR1 is LNHDA and CDR2 SQIVND (reference sequence). CDR3 coding DNA: TGTGCCAGTAGGACCGGGACAGTTAACAATGAGCAGTTCTTC. Its translation: CASRTGTVNNEQFF. Full variable domain (outside the CDR3, taken from reference TRBV19 and TRBJ2-1): DGGITQSPKYLFRKEGQNVTLSCEQNLNHDAMYWYRQDPGQGLRLIYYSQIVNDFQKGDIAEGYSVSREKKESFPLTVTSAQKNPTAFYLCASRTGTVNNEQFFGPGTRLTVL.

The rearrangement uses TRBV20-1 and TRBJ1-1; D unresolved. Trimming took off 8 bases at V and 3 bases at J, with 16 bases between the two ends. The V gene's germline CDR1 is DFQATT and CDR2 SNEGSKA (reference sequence). This CDR3 has 13 residues. The CDR3, as DNA: TGCAGTCCAAAGGGCAGCGAGTACACTGAAGCTTTCTTT. It specifies CSPKGSEYTEAFF.

This clonotype came up a few times. The J gene is TRBJ2-1, the V gene TRBV7-2; 10 bases align to TRBD1. From germline, CDR1 is SGHTA and CDR2 FQGNSA. The CDR3 sequence is 14 residues long. V was clipped by 0 bases and J by 10 bases; unmatched bases: 3. CDR3 in DNA: TGTGCCAGCAGCTTAGCCGACAGGGGGCTCGAGCAGTTCTTC. This gives the protein CASSLADRGLEQFF.

This clonotype was observed many times. The chain employs TRBV20-1 and TRBJ2-7; D is unresolved. The CDR3 has 12 residues. The V gene lost 3 bases and the J gene lost 2 bases, with 8 bases spanning the gap. Germline CDR1 DFQATT, CDR2 SNEGSKA (reference sequence). CDR3 amino acids: CSARGMAYEQYF. DNA of the CDR3: TGCAGTGCTAGGGGAATGGCCTACGAGCAGTACTTC.

This sequence joins TRBV5-1 and TRBJ2-7; D unclear. The V gene lost 4 bases and the J gene lost 4 bases, with 12 bases spanning the gap. The length of the CDR3 is 13 residues. The germline V gene has CDR1 SGHRS and CDR2 YFSETQ. The CDR3 loop reads CASSIEYPYEQYF. For the CDR3, the DNA is TGCGCCAGCAGCATTGAATATCCTTACGAGCAGTACTTC.

The genes are TRBV24-1 and TRBJ2-3; D possibly corresponds to TRBD2 (6 bases). Trimming took 4 bases from V and 6 from J, leaving 16 bases between them. The CDR3 is 15 amino acids. Germline CDR1 reads KGHDR; CDR2 reads SFDVKD. The CDR3 sequence is CATSDPGEVADTQYF. CDR3 in DNA: TGTGCCACCAGTGACCCGGGAGAAGTAGCCGATACGCAGTATTTT.

This clonotype came up many times. The chain uses TRBV20-1 and TRBJ2-3; weak D call: TRBD2 (5 bases). This CDR3 comprises 14 residues. Germline V CDR1 and CDR2: DFQATT, SNEGSKA (reference sequence). With 3 bases removed from V and 0 bases from J, the gap between germline ends came to 10 bases. CDR3 in DNA: TGCAGTGCTAGGAGGGCAGTGAGCACAGATACGCAGTATTTT. This gives the protein CSARRAVSTDTQYF.

V is TRBV15 and J is TRBJ2-2; 11 nucleotides agree with TRBD2. There are 16 residues in the CDR3. CDR1 and CDR2 (germline): LNHNV, YYDKDF (reference sequence). The V segment lost 2 bases and the J segment 5 bases; nucleotides outside the gene matches: 4. CDR3 nucleotide sequence: TGTGCCACCAGCAGACTAGCGGGAGGATTTACCGGGGAGCTGTTTTTT. Its translation is CATSRLAGGFTGELFF.

The sample holds one count of this clonotype. A read error may account for a junction end that differs from germline. CDR3 nucleotide sequence: TGCAGTGCAAGACAACCGGGTGTTGGCGAGCACTACTTC. Its translation: CSARQPGVGEHYF. The gene calls are TRBV20-1 and TRBJ2-7; D remains ambiguous. The CDR3 is made up of 13 amino acids. Germline CDR1 is DFQATT and CDR2 is SNEGSKA (reference sequence).

This clonotype showed up just a few times. The gene calls are TRBV5-1 and TRBJ1-6; possibly TRBD1 for D (6 bases). Germline assignment: CDR1 SGHRS and CDR2 YFSETQ. The CDR3 runs to 15 residues. V was shortened by 0 bases and J by 10 bases, with 14 bases between the two germline ends. The CDR3 region is CASSLAVQGLSPLHF. In DNA, the CDR3 is TGCGCCAGCAGCTTGGCCGTACAGGGTTTATCACCCCTCCACTTT.

About this clonotype itself: One end of the junction is discordant with germline, which a read error may explain. This sequence joins TRBV4-1 and TRBJ1-5; 8 bases agree with TRBD1. Germline CDR1 and CDR2: MGHRA and YSYEKL. This CDR3 has 14 residues. This CDR3 is CASNQEDRGQPQHF. Here the CDR3 DNA reads TGCGCCAGCAACCAAGAAGACAGGGGTCAGCCCCAGCATTTT.

The rearrangement joins TRBV11-2 to TRBJ2-5; TRBD1 matches at 11 bases. Trimming removed 6 bases from V and 2 bases from J; junction bases left unmatched: 5. This CDR3 is built from 15 residues. CDR1 is SGHAT and CDR2 is FQNNGV in the germline V gene. The CDR3 DNA sequence: TGTGCCAGCAGATCCGGGACAGGGGGTCAAGAGACCCAGTACTTC. Its translation is CASRSGTGGQETQYF.

This clonotype was counted at least ten times. CDR3 sequence reads: CSARGGTAYEQYF. For the CDR3, the DNA is TGCAGTGCTAGAGGCGGGACAGCTTACGAGCAGTACTTC. J is TRBJ2-7 and V is TRBV20-1; D might be TRBD1 (7 bases). The CDR3 contains 13 residues. The V gene lost 1 base and the J gene lost 4 bases, with 11 bases spanning the gap. Germline loops: CDR1 DFQATT, CDR2 SNEGSKA (reference sequence).

CDR3 sequence (DNA): TGTGCCAGTAGGCAGACCGACCGCTCTGGAAACACCATATATTTT. As protein: CASRQTDRSGNTIYF. The chain combines TRBV19 with TRBJ1-3; D is ambiguous. Germline CDR1 reads LNHDA; CDR2 reads SQIVND (reference sequence). This CDR3 spans 15 amino acids. V lost 6 bases and J 0 bases, leaving 12 bases between the germline ends.

This clonotype was seen a few times. V gene TRBV28 combines with J gene TRBJ2-3, with D unclear. In germline, CDR1 is MDHEN, CDR2 SYDVKM. This CDR3 has 14 residues. Trimming cost V 6 bases and J 3 bases, with 13 bases left between them. CDR3: CASRAHLGTDTQYF. In nucleotides, the CDR3 is TGTGCCAGCAGAGCCCACCTCGGGACAGATACGCAGTATTTT.

This clonotype was picked up many times. The chain carries TRBV28 and TRBJ2-7; 9 bases line up with TRBD1. CDR1 MDHEN and CDR2 SYDVKM come from the germline V gene. The CDR3 contains 15 residues. Trimming at V came to 4 bases and at J to 3 bases, leaving 7 bases not matched to a gene. The CDR3: CASSSRGTGNYEQYF. DNA of the CDR3: TGTGCCAGCAGTTCCCGGGGGACAGGGAACTACGAGCAGTACTTC. Full variable domain (missing parts from reference TRBV28 and TRBJ2-7): DVKVTQSSRYLVKRTGEKVFLECVQDMDHENMFWYRQDPGLGLRLIYFSYDVKMKEKGDIPEGYSVSREKKERFSLILESASTNQTSMYLCASSSRGTGNYEQYFGPGTRLTVT.

This clonotype has more than one count but fewer than ten. The CDR3 protein is CASRRTGRTLEQYF. CDR3 in DNA: TGTGCCAGCAGGCGGACAGGGAGGACCCTCGAGCAGTACTTC. The J gene is TRBJ2-7, the V gene TRBV12-3 or TRBV12-4, with TRBD1 identical over 8 bases. The junction had 10 bases not matched to a gene; V was cut back by 6 bases and J by 6 bases. CDR3 length equals 14 residues.